A selection of T cell receptor beta chains follows, all from one sample in a study of cytomegalovirus exposure and HLA in healthy donors. Assay used: immunoSEQ multiplex PCR; TCRdb lists only in-frame clones, some missing. There are roughly 230,000 clones in the sample; 85% to 95% occur only once, and around 1.7% lies in the top ten. Specimen: PBMCs. The source of these receptors is a girl aged 2 to 9 in good health and CMV-seronegative. CDR3s include the opening cysteine and the closing phenylalanine or tryptophan. D genes are given only for firm matches. Size is stated for part of the rows, as once, few or many counts, or as a class when the clone is expanded.

clone size,V gene,J gene,D gene,CDR3 protein,CDR3 DNA
.,TRBV25-1,TRBJ2-7,TRBD1,CASSLITGGEQYF,TGTGCCAGCAGTCTTATCACAGGGGGCGAGCAGTACTTC
.,TRBV30,TRBJ2-3,TRBD1,CAWSGGTGGTDTQYF,TGTGCCTGGAGCGGGGGGACAGGGGGCACAGATACGCAGTATTTT
once,TRBV5-4,TRBJ2-7,.,CASSFSGNEQYF,TGTGCCAGCAGCTTCTCGGGGAACGAGCAGTACTTC
.,TRBV6-5,TRBJ2-1,.,CASSYLGSFGYNEQFF,TGTGCCAGCAGTTACTTGGGGAGCTTTGGGTACAATGAGCAGTTCTTC
.,TRBV6-6,TRBJ2-1,TRBD1,CAIAPGQGATEQFF,TGTGCCATCGCTCCGGGACAGGGGGCAACGGAGCAGTTCTTC
.,TRBV7-2,TRBJ1-2,TRBD1,CASSPPRTGFNYGYTF,TGTGCCAGCAGCCCTCCCCGGACAGGATTTAACTATGGCTACACCTTC
.,TRBV9,TRBJ2-5,.,CASSAKTRETQYF,TGTGCCAGCAGCGCCAAGACCAGGGAGACCCAGTACTTC
.,TRBV7-9,TRBJ1-6,.,CASSLAGQQNSPLHF,TGTGCCAGCAGCTTAGCGGGGCAGCAAAATTCACCCCTCCACTTT
.,TRBV19,TRBJ1-2,TRBD1,CASSISGGGYTF,TGTGCCAGTAGTATTTCAGGGGGCGGCTACACCTTC
.,TRBV5-1,TRBJ2-3,.,CASSLATDRGIDTQYF,TGCGCCAGCAGCTTGGCAACGGACAGAGGAATCGATACGCAGTATTTT
.,TRBV29-1,TRBJ2-1,TRBD2,CSVEQRGGLYNEQFF,TGCAGCGTTGAGCAGCGGGGGGGCCTCTACAATGAGCAGTTCTTC
.,TRBV6-1,TRBJ2-1,TRBD1,CASRSGQTYNEQFF,TGTGCCAGCAGATCGGGACAGACCTACAATGAGCAGTTCTTC
.,TRBV18,TRBJ1-2,.,CASSRRGRGDGYGYTF,TGTGCCAGCTCACGTCGCGGCAGGGGAGACGGCTATGGCTACACCTTC
.,TRBV2,TRBJ2-3,.,CASSIQGNTQYF,TGTGCCAGCAGTATTCAGGGAAATACGCAGTATTTT
.,TRBV5-4,TRBJ2-7,.,CASSLGHLYEQYF,TGTGCCAGCAGCTTGGGACACCTCTACGAGCAGTACTTC
.,TRBV7-6,TRBJ2-7,TRBD1,CASSTRGTGLYEQYF,TGTGCCAGCAGCACCCGCGGGACAGGGTTATACGAGCAGTACTTC
once,TRBV18,TRBJ2-1,.,CASSPEFGVNEQFF,TGTGCCAGCTCACCTGAATTCGGGGTCAATGAGCAGTTCTTC
once,TRBV5-1,TRBJ2-3,TRBD2,CASSSGLVISTDTQYF,TGCGCCAGCAGCTCAGGACTAGTCATATCCACAGATACGCAGTATTTT
.,TRBV6-5,TRBJ1-2,.,CASSYSSSDTVGGYTF,TGTGCCAGCAGTTACTCGAGTTCGGACACCGTAGGTGGCTACACCTTC
.,TRBV5-1,TRBJ2-1,TRBD2,CASSLNAGVPYNEQFF,TGCGCCAGCAGCCTCAATGCGGGAGTACCTTACAATGAGCAGTTCTTC
.,TRBV27,TRBJ1-6,TRBD1,CASSSPGQGPGSPLHF,TGTGCCAGCAGTTCCCCCGGACAGGGGCCAGGTTCACCCCTCCACTTT
.,TRBV6-5,TRBJ2-2,TRBD1,CASKRQGDTGELFF,TGTGCCAGCAAGAGACAGGGGGACACCGGGGAGCTGTTTTTT
.,TRBV29-1,TRBJ2-5,.,CSVEAGTKETQYF,TGCAGCGTTGAAGCCGGGACAAAAGAGACCCAGTACTTC
.,TRBV7-2,TRBJ1-1,TRBD1,CASRGGPPSGTEAFF,TGTGCCAGCAGAGGGGGCCCACCGTCGGGTACTGAAGCTTTCTTT
.,TRBV13,TRBJ1-5,.,CASSLGQGGNQPQHF,TGTGCCAGCAGCTTAGGACAGGGTGGAAATCAGCCCCAGCATTTT
.,TRBV15,TRBJ2-7,.,CATSRDHLLGTSYEQYF,TGTGCCACCAGCAGAGATCATCTATTGGGGACATCCTACGAGCAGTACTTC